These 2 T cell receptor beta chains came from one sample sequenced in a study of patients and donors after allogeneic stem cell transplantation. Each CDR3 protein gets one entry after TCRdb re-called the RT-PCR reads with MiXCR. Of around 150,000 distinct CDR3 sequences in the sample, approximately 28% are singletons; the top ten hold around 3.2%. The sample was blood, either unsorted or a sorted T cell fraction (not recorded which). The receptor source for this set is a human donor who was either an allogeneic HSCT recipient or a stem cell or donor lymphocyte infusion donor (not recorded which). It is not recorded whose cells these are; they may come from a transplant donor.

This clonotype occurred a few times. V usage is TRBV29-1 and J usage is TRBJ1-1; unclear D gene. Germline V gene data show CDR1 as SQVTM and CDR2 as ANQGSEA. This CDR3 is built from 14 residues. V was pared by 4 bases and J by 10 bases, with 22 bases between. The DNA of the CDR3 is TGCAGCGTTGCCCCCACCTTCCAGGCTTTGGGAGCTTTCTTT. It encodes CSVAPTFQALGAFF. The full variable domain, rest sourced from reference TRBV29-1 and TRBJ1-1, is SAVISQKPSRDICQRGTSLTIQCQVDSQVTMMFWYRQQPGQSLTLIATANQGSEATYESGFVIDKFPISRPNLTFSTLTVSNMSPEDSSIYLCSVAPTFQALGAFFGQGTRLTVV.

The rearrangement uses TRBV20-1 and TRBJ2-4; a weak D match, TRBD1 (5 bases). CDR3 length equals 14 residues. CDR1 is DFQATT and CDR2 is SNEGSKA in the germline V gene (reference sequence). Trimming cost V 3 bases and J 7 bases, with 16 bases left between them. The CDR3 DNA reads TGCAGTGCTAGTGACCCGCACAGGTGGAACATTCAGTACTTC. Translation gives CSASDPHRWNIQYF.